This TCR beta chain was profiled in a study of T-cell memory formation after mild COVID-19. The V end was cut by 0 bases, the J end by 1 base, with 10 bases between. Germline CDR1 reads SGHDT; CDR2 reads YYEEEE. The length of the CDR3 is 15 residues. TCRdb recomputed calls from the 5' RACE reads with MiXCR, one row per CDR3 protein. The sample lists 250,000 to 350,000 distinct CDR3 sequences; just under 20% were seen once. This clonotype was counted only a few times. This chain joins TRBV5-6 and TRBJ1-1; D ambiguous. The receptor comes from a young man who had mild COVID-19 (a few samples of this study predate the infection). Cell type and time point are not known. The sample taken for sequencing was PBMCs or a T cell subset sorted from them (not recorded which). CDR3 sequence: CASSLGFRGNTEAFF. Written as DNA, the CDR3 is TGTGCCAGCAGCTTGGGGTTCCGGGGGAACACTGAAGCTTTCTTT.